This T cell receptor beta chain was documented in a study of cytomegalovirus exposure and HLA in healthy donors. 13 Jbeta primers and 60 Vbeta primers were used for the PCR. This table comes from immunoSEQ multiplex PCR, and its TCRdb copy is limited to in-frame clones, with some not included. The sample consists of 75,000 to 100,000 clones, over 65% of them appearing once. The CDR3 covers 16 residues. The V gene end was trimmed by 0 bases and the J gene end by 10 bases; junction bases not matched to a gene: 11. The origin of this receptor is a male donor in good health and CMV-seronegative. The V call is TRBV23-1, the J call TRBJ2-1, with TRBD2 matching 8 bases. TRBV23-1 is given ORF status, its function remaining uncertain. The sample was PBMCs. In DNA, the CDR3 is TGCGCCAGCAGTCAATCGGAGCGGGAGCTAATCAGGGAGCAGTTCTTC. Translated: CASSQSERELIREQFF.